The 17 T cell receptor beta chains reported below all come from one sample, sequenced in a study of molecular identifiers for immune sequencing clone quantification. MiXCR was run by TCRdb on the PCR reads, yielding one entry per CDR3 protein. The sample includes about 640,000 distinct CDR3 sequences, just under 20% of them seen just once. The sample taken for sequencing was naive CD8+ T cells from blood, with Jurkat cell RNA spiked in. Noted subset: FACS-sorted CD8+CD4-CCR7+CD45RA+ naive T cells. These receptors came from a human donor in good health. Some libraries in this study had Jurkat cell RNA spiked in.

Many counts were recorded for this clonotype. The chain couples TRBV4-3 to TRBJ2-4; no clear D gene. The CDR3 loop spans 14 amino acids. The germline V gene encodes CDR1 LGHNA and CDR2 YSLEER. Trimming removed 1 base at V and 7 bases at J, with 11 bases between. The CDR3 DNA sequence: TGCGCCAGCAGCCAAGGTCCCCTGGCGAACATTCAGTACTTC. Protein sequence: CASSQGPLANIQYF.

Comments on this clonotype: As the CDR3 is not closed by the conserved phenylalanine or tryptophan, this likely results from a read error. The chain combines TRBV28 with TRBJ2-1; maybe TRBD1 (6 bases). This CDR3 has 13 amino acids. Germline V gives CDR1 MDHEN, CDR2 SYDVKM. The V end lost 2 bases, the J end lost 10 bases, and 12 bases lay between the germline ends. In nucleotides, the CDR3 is TGTGCCAGCAGTTTACCTATGGGGGCAGAGCAGTTCTAC. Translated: CASSLPMGAEQFY.

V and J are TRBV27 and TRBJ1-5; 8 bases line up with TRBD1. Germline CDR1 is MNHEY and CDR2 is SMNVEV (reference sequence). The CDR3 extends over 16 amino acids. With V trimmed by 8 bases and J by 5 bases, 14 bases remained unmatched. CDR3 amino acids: CASSGTGTGFDQPQHF. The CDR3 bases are TGTGCCAGCTCAGGGACCGGGACAGGATTCGATCAGCCCCAGCATTTT.

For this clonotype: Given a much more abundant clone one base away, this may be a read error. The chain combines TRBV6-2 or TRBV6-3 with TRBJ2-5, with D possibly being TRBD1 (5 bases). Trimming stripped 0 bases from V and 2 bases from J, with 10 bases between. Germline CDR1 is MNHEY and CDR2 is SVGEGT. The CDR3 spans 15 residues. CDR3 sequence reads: CASSYSGQEQETQYF. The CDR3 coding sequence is TGTGCCAGCAGTTACTCGGGGCAGGAGCAAGAGACCCAGTACTTC.

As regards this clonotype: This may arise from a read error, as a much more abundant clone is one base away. The CDR3 sequence: CSAIQDLPYEQYF. The CDR3 region has the DNA TGCAGTGCTATCCAGGACCTTCCCTACGAGCAGTACTTC. J is TRBJ2-7 and V is TRBV20-1, with D hard to call. CDR3 length: 13 amino acids. V was shortened by 4 bases and J by 2 bases, with 12 bases between the two germline ends. Germline assignment: CDR1 DFQATT and CDR2 SNEGSKA (reference sequence).

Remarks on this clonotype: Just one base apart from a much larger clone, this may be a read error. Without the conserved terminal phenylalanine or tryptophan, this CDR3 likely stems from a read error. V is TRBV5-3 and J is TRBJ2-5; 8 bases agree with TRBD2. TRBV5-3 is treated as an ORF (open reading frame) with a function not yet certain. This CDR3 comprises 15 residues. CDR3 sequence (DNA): TGTGCCAGCAGCTATCGGGGGGGCACTTTGAAGACCCAGTACTCC. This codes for CASSYRGGTLKTQYS.

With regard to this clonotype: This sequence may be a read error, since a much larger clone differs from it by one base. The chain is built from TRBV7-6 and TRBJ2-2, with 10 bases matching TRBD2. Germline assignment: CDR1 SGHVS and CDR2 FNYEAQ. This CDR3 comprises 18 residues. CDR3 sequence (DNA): TGTGCCAGCAGCACCCTGACTAGCGGGTCCGCGAACACCAGGGAGCTGTTTTTT. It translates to CASSTLTSGSANTRELFF.

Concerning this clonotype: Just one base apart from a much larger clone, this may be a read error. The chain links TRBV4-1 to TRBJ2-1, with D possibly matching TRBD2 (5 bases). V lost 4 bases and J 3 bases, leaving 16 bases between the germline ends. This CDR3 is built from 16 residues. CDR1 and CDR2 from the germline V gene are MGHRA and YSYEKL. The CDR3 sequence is CASSLTLAAFYNEQFF. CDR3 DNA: TGCGCCAGCAGCCTAACGCTAGCAGCCTTCTACAATGAGCAGTTCTTC.

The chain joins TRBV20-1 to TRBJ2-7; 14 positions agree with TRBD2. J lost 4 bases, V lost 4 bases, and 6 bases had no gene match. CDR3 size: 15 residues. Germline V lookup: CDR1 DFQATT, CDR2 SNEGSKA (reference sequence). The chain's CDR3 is CSATPTSGRVYEQYF. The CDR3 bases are TGCAGTGCTACTCCGACTAGCGGGAGGGTTTACGAGCAGTACTTC.

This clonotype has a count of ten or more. As DNA, the CDR3 is TGCGCCAGCAGCCAAGAAGGAAACCAAGAGACCCAGTACTTC. As protein: CASSQEGNQETQYF. V usage is TRBV4-1 and J usage is TRBJ2-5; no definite D call. Trimming cost V 0 bases and J 0 bases, with 5 bases left between them. CDR3 length: 14 amino acids. Germline V gene sequence: CDR1 MGHRA, CDR2 YSYEKL.

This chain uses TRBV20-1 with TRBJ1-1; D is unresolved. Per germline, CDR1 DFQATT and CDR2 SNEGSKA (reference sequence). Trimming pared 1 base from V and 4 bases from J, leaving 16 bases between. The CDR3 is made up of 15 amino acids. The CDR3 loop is CSARVVGRSGTEAFF. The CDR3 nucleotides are TGCAGTGCTAGAGTCGTAGGGAGGTCAGGCACTGAAGCTTTCTTT.

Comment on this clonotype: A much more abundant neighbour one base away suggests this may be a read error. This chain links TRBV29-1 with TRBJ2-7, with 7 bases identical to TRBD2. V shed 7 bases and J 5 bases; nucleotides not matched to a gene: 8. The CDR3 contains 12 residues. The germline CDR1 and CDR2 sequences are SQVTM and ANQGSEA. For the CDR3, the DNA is TGCAGCGGTGTAGGGACTAACGACGAGCAGTACTTC. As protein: CSGVGTNDEQYF.

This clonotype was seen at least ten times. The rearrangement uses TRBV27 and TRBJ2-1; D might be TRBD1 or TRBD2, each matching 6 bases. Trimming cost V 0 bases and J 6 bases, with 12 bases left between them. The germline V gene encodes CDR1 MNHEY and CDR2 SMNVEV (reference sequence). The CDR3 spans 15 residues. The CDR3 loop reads CASSLSGGYSNEQFF. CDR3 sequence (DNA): TGTGCCAGCAGTTTATCGGGGGGCTACAGCAATGAGCAGTTCTTC.

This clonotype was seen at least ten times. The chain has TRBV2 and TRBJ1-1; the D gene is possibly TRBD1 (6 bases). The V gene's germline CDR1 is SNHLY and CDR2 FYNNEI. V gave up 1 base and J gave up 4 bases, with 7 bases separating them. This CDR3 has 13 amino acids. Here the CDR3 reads CASSEGRGTEAFF. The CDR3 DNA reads TGTGCCAGCAGTGAAGGCAGGGGCACTGAAGCTTTCTTT.

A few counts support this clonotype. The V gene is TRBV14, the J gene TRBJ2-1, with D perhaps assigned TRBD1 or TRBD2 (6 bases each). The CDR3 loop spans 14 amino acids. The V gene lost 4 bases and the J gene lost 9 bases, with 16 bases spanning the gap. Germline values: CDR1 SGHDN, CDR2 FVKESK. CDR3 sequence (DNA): TGTGCCAGCAGCCCTGGTGGGGGGCCGGGTGAGCAGTTCTTC. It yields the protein CASSPGGGPGEQFF.

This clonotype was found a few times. The CDR3 protein is CASSLTTSEQYF. CDR3 coding DNA: TGTGCCAGCAGCTTGACGACTTCCGAGCAGTACTTC. This chain connects TRBV5-6 to TRBJ2-7; D unclear. Germline loops: CDR1 SGHDT, CDR2 YYEEEE. Trimming removed 1 base from V and 6 bases from J, with 8 bases in between. CDR3 size: 12 residues.

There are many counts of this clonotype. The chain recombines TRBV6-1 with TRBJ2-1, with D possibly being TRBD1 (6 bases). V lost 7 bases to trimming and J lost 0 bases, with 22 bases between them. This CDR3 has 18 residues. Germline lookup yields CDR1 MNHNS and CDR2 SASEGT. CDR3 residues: CASTPRGDTRSSYNEQFF. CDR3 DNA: TGTGCCAGCACCCCCCGAGGGGACACCAGGAGCTCCTACAATGAGCAGTTCTTC.